The present entry profiles one TCR beta chain with its context. Recruited during active infection, patients (from Seattle) were subsequently followed longitudinally. The CDR3 totals 16 residues. The germline gives CDR1 MDHEN, CDR2 SYDVKM. Trimming took 5 bases from V and 0 from J, leaving 11 bases between them. In the study's own analysis: Estimation of nucleated cell counts was performed using reference gene primer amplification. Produced via immunoSEQ multiplex PCR; TCRdb's table is partial and in-frame only. V and J calls and clone size are given by that table; D and trimming were obtained from the DNA. The top ten clones hold 7.8% of a sample with some 500,000 clones, about 89% of them seen once. The sample is drawn from a study of blood T cell repertoires in COVID-19. Study in general: COVID-19 samples collected from the United States, Italy and Spain covered acute and convalescent phases. From T cells, B-cell-depleted T cells, or PBMCs came the material, which was cDNA or gDNA.

Sequencing used peripheral blood. The receptor comes from a woman between 50 and 59 years old with COVID-19, enrolled during active disease. The chain is built from TRBV28 and TRBJ2-6; D gene uncertain. CDR3 amino acids: CASSLSPGSGANVLTF. The DNA for the CDR3 is TGTGCCAGCAGTCTATCCCCAGGCTCTGGGGCCAACGTCCTGACTTTC.